This T cell receptor beta chain was recovered during a study of STAT5B mutations in CD4+ large granular lymphocyte leukemia. Study-level findings and limits: No patients shared main leukemic clonotypes, though roughly 27% appeared at low frequency elsewhere. Without putative leukemic clones, patient CD4-sorted repertoires remained more clonal than healthy CD4+ repertoires.

The V gene lost 2 bases and the J gene lost 10 bases, with 12 bases spanning the gap. The CDR3 totals 13 residues. Germline lookup yields CDR1 SGHTA and CDR2 FQGNSA. With respect to this clone: What it binds is not known.

Produced via immunoSEQ multiplex PCR; TCRdb's table is partial and in-frame only. Of fewer than 35,000 clones in the sample, about 70% were seen once. The chain carries TRBV7-2 and TRBJ2-1, with D tentatively TRBD1 (6 bases). The source material was CD4+ T cells from blood buffy coats. The source of this sequence is a human donor in good health. CDR3 nucleotides: TGTGCCAGCAGCTTACAGGGGAAAGGGGAGCAGTTCTTC. Protein product: CASSLQGKGEQFF.